Shown below are 29 T cell receptor beta chains from a single sample sequenced in a study of blood T cells in healthy people across ages. The authors ran a second PCR of about 7 to 11 cycles using a sample-barcoded 5' primer and a J-beta primer mix. TCRdb recomputed calls from the 5' RACE reads with MiXCR, one row per CDR3 protein. The table lists almost 550,000 distinct CDR3 sequences, 24% of them singletons. The sample also formed part of further work on T cells of mothers and their children.

Input material: blood. The receptors were gathered from a boy aged 5-17 years in good health.

This clonotype was detected only a few times. This chain connects TRBV21-1 to TRBJ1-3. TRBV21-1 corresponds to a pseudogene. This CDR3 region has 15 residues. The CDR3 here is CASSIKPAPGNTIYF. As DNA, the CDR3 is TGTGCCAGCAGCATAAAGCCAGCCCCTGGAAACACCATATATTTT.

This chain connects TRBV7-9 to TRBJ1-2; 7 bases align to TRBD1. V was clipped by 5 bases and J by 6 bases; unmatched bases: 6. There are 13 residues in the CDR3. The germline gives CDR1 SEHNR, CDR2 FQNEAQ (reference sequence). CDR3 sequence reads: CASSPDRVHGYTF. CDR3 nucleotides: TGTGCCAGCAGCCCCGACAGGGTTCATGGCTACACCTTC.

There are a few counts of this clonotype. J is TRBJ2-2 and V is TRBV29-1, with 9 bases that match TRBD2. The CDR3 loop spans 15 amino acids. Germline V gene data show CDR1 as SQVTM and CDR2 as ANQGSEA. The V and J ends lost 3 bases and 4 bases, in that order; junction bases with no gene match: 6. As DNA, the CDR3 is TGCAGCGTTGAGGAAGTAGCGGGAGCCACCGGGGAGCTGTTTTTT. It encodes CSVEEVAGATGELFF.

The chain uses TRBV20-1 and TRBJ2-3; D may be TRBD1 or TRBD2 (5 bases each). The V gene lost 3 bases and the J gene lost 0 bases, with 19 bases spanning the gap. This CDR3 region has 17 residues. The germline gives CDR1 DFQATT, CDR2 SNEGSKA (reference sequence). The CDR3 DNA is TGCAGTGCTAGCGCTTTTGGGGGATCGGGAAGCACAGATACGCAGTATTTT. Translation gives CSASAFGGSGSTDTQYF.

In its sample, this clonotype was seen a few times. The V gene is TRBV7-3, the J gene TRBJ2-1; 8 bases fit TRBD1. Losses at the gene ends were 2 bases for V and 5 bases for J; bases not matched to a gene: 8. The V gene's germline CDR1 is SGHTA and CDR2 FQGTGA. This CDR3 has 16 amino acids. CDR3 coding DNA: TGTGCCAGCAGCTTAGTTGCAGGGGGCGGAGACAATGAGCAGTTCTTC. It encodes CASSLVAGGGDNEQFF. Full variable domain (missing parts from reference TRBV7-3 and TRBJ2-1): GAGVSQTPSNKVTEKGKYVELRCDPISGHTALYWYRQSLGQGPEFLIYFQGTGAADDSGLPNDRFFAVRPEGSVSTLKIQRTERGDSAVYLCASSLVAGGGDNEQFFGPGTRLTVL.

CDR3 loop: CAISEKGITIPLNIQYF. CDR3 nucleotides: TGTGCCATCAGTGAGAAAGGGATAACAATCCCTTTGAACATTCAGTACTTC. The chain carries TRBV10-3 and TRBJ2-4; D gene ambiguous. The germline V and J ends were trimmed by 2 bases and 7 bases, with 21 bases remaining between them. Per the germline V gene, CDR1 is ENHRY and CDR2 is SYGVKD. CDR3 length: 17 residues.

Remarks on this clonotype: An end of the junction differs from the germline gene, which may be a read error. The rearrangement uses TRBV4-3 and TRBJ2-1; 9 bases match TRBD2. CDR3 length: 15 residues. In germline, CDR1 is LGHNA, CDR2 YSLEER. The CDR3 protein is CAGSQASGVYNEQFF. For the CDR3, the DNA is TGCGCCGGCAGCCAAGCTAGCGGGGTTTACAATGAGCAGTTCTTC.

This rearrangement joins TRBV29-1 to TRBJ2-2, with a tentative D call TRBD2 (6 bases). Trimming stripped 1 base from V and 4 bases from J, with 16 bases between. CDR1 is SQVTM and CDR2 is ANQGSEA in the germline V gene. The CDR3 sequence is 16 residues long. CDR3 in DNA: TGCAGCGTTGAAGCGGCGGGGCCCATTTTCACCGGGGAGCTGTTTTTT. This translates into CSVEAAGPIFTGELFF.

The chain combines TRBV7-2 with TRBJ1-5; maybe TRBD1 (5 bases). Trimming removed 5 bases at V and 4 bases at J, with 15 bases between. The CDR3 sequence is 15 residues long. The germline CDR1 and CDR2 sequences are SGHTA and FQGNSA. The CDR3 DNA reads TGTGCCAGCAGCCTCGCCAGGGAACAGAATCAGCCCCAGCATTTT. Amino acids: CASSLAREQNQPQHF. Filled out from reference TRBV7-2 and TRBJ1-5, the complete variable domain reads GAGVSQSPSNKVTEKGKDVELRCDPISGHTALYWYRQSLGQGLEFLIYFQGNSAPDKSGLPSDRFSAERTGGSVSTLTIQRTQQEDSAVYLCASSLAREQNQPQHFGDGTRLSIL.

This clonotype was seen more than once but under ten times. DNA for the CDR3: TGCGCCAGCAGCTTGCCCGGGGGCACTGAAGCTTTCTTT. Protein: CASSLPGGTEAFF. The chain employs TRBV5-1 and TRBJ1-1; D is perhaps TRBD1 (5 bases). Germline CDR1 and CDR2: SGHRS and YFSETQ. Trimming left V 1 base short and J 4 bases short, with 8 bases between. This CDR3 has 13 amino acids.

This clonotype was picked up many times. This chain joins TRBV20-1 and TRBJ2-1, with TRBD2 matching over 13 bases. The CDR3 loop spans 16 amino acids. Trimming removed 6 bases from V and 3 bases from J; junction bases left unmatched: 8. CDR1 and CDR2 from the germline V gene are DFQATT and SNEGSKA (reference sequence). Here the CDR3 reads CSATRLAGGFYNEQFF. CDR3 DNA sequence: TGCAGTGCAACCCGACTAGCGGGGGGCTTCTACAATGAGCAGTTCTTC.

As concerns this clonotype: Its ends do not fully match the called genes, so a read error is possible. The rearrangement uses TRBV20-1 and TRBJ2-7; TRBD1 is a possible D gene (5 bases). Germline V gene sequence: CDR1 DFQATT, CDR2 SNEGSKA (reference sequence). This CDR3 has 14 amino acids. CDR3 protein: CSARDRNAFYEQYF. CDR3 nucleotide sequence: TGCAGTGCTCGAGACAGAAACGCTTTTTACGAGCAGTACTTC.

This clonotype was seen only a few times. This chain joins TRBV27 and TRBJ1-6, with no clear D. The CDR3 sequence is 13 residues long. Trimming removed 3 bases at V and 13 bases at J, with 13 bases between. The germline V gene has CDR1 MNHEY and CDR2 SMNVEV (reference sequence). The CDR3: CASSFSGTSPLHF. CDR3 in DNA: TGTGCCAGCAGTTTCTCGGGTACATCGCCCCTCCACTTT.

A few counts support this clonotype. CDR3 region: CASSSPPPSYEQYF. DNA of the CDR3: TGTGCCAGCAGTTCGCCCCCGCCCAGCTACGAGCAGTACTTC. V gene TRBV28 combines with J gene TRBJ2-7, with D unclear. With 4 bases removed from V and 3 bases from J, the gap between germline ends came to 13 bases. The length of the CDR3 is 14 residues. Germline-derived CDR1 and CDR2 are MDHEN and SYDVKM.

A few counts support this clonotype. The V gene is TRBV15, the J gene TRBJ1-1; D is undetermined. There are 15 residues in the CDR3. Germline V gene lookup returns CDR1 LNHNV and CDR2 YYDKDF (reference sequence). V was pared by 2 bases and J by 4 bases, with 14 bases between. For the CDR3, the DNA is TGTGCCACCAGCAGATCTTTGGGGAGGAGCACTGAAGCTTTCTTT. The encoded protein is CATSRSLGRSTEAFF. The full variable domain, with the rest looked up from reference TRBV15 and TRBJ1-1, is DAMVIQNPRYQVTQFGKPVTLSCSQTLNHNVMYWYQQKSSQAPKLLFHYYDKDFNNEADTPDNFQSRRPNTSFCFLDIRSPGLGDTAMYLCATSRSLGRSTEAFFGQGTRLTVV.

This clonotype was picked up many times. The V gene is TRBV6-6, the J gene TRBJ1-4, with TRBD1 as a possible D gene (6 bases). The CDR3 is 15 amino acids. Germline-derived CDR1 and CDR2 are MNHNY and SVGAGI (reference sequence). The V end was cut by 3 bases, the J end by 5 bases, with 13 bases between. The CDR3 DNA reads TGTGCCAGCAGTTATGCGGACAGCCGGAATGAAAAACTGTTTTTT. Translating gives CASSYADSRNEKLFF.

The J gene is TRBJ1-1, the V gene TRBV7-2, with D tentatively TRBD1 (5 bases). Germline-derived CDR1 and CDR2 are SGHTA and FQGNSA. The V gene lost 3 bases and the J gene lost 4 bases, with 12 bases spanning the gap. The CDR3 runs to 14 residues. CDR3 nucleotide sequence: TGTGCCAGCAGCTTCCTTACCGGGGGCACTGAAGCTTTCTTT. Translated, it gives CASSFLTGGTEAFF. Looking up the rest from reference TRBV7-2 and TRBJ1-1 gives the full variable domain: GAGVSQSPSNKVTEKGKDVELRCDPISGHTALYWYRQSLGQGLEFLIYFQGNSAPDKSGLPSDRFSAERTGGSVSTLTIQRTQQEDSAVYLCASSFLTGGTEAFFGQGTRLTVV.

J is TRBJ1-4 and V is TRBV20-1; no clear D gene. V gave up 0 bases and J gave up 0 bases, with 8 bases separating them. The CDR3 sequence is 15 residues long. CDR1 DFQATT and CDR2 SNEGSKA come from the germline V gene (reference sequence). The CDR3 reads CSARDIRATNEKLFF. CDR3 DNA: TGCAGTGCTAGAGATATCCGAGCAACTAATGAAAAACTGTTTTTT.

This chain connects TRBV6-2 or TRBV6-3 to TRBJ2-5; D remains ambiguous. The ends were cut back, 7 bases at V and 1 base at J, with 7 bases in the middle. Per the germline V gene, CDR1 is MNHEY and CDR2 is SVGEGT. CDR3 length: 12 residues. DNA for the CDR3: TGTGCCAGCACGTCAATCCAAGAGACCCAGTACTTC. It specifies CASTSIQETQYF.

The rearrangement links TRBV6-2 or TRBV6-3 to TRBJ2-5; D is unresolved. The ends were cut back, 2 bases at V and 1 base at J, with 8 bases in the middle. The germline gives CDR1 MNHEY, CDR2 SVGEGT. The CDR3 is made up of 14 amino acids. CDR3 sequence: CASSYGRFQETQYF. CDR3 sequence (DNA): TGTGCCAGCAGTTACGGTCGGTTCCAAGAGACCCAGTACTTC.

Many counts were recorded for this clonotype. This chain joins TRBV7-9 and TRBJ2-2; D remains unclear. Germline V gene data show CDR1 as SEHNR and CDR2 as FQNEAQ (reference sequence). This CDR3 region has 11 residues. The ends were cut back, 0 bases at V and 7 bases at J, with 0 bases in the middle. CDR3 sequence (DNA): TGTGCCAGCAGCTTAGCCGGGGAGCTGTTTTTT. Its protein product is CASSLAGELFF. Filled out from reference TRBV7-9 and TRBJ2-2, the complete variable domain reads DTGVSQNPRHKITKRGQNVTFRCDPISEHNRLYWYRQTLGQGPEFLTYFQNEAQLEKSRLLSDRFSAERPKGSFSTLEIQRTEQGDSAMYLCASSLAGELFFGEGSRLTVL.

The chain is built from TRBV6-1 and TRBJ2-5; maybe TRBD2 (6 bases). Matching the DNA end better, TRBJ2-7 makes the J call doubtful. The germline gives CDR1 MNHNS, CDR2 SASEGT. The CDR3 covers 15 residues. This CDR3 is CASSRRDEGSYEQYF. The CDR3 coding sequence is TGTGCCAGCAGCCGGCGGGATGAGGGCTCCTACGAGCAGTACTTC.

This clonotype turned up a few times. The chain carries TRBV7-9 and TRBJ1-1; no firm D call. V was pared by 5 bases and J by 2 bases, with 12 bases between. The CDR3 runs 14 residues. Germline values: CDR1 SEHNR, CDR2 FQNEAQ (reference sequence). The CDR3 sequence is CASSPRVQNTEAFF. In nucleotides, the CDR3 is TGTGCCAGCAGCCCCCGGGTCCAAAACACTGAAGCTTTCTTT.

This sequence joins TRBV5-1 and TRBJ2-1; 7 bases match TRBD1. V lost 4 bases and J lost 4; bases outside the gene matches: 11. Germline V gives CDR1 SGHRS, CDR2 YFSETQ. The CDR3 spans 16 residues. For the CDR3, the DNA is TGCGCCAGCAGCCGTCAGGCCCCGGGACAGTACAATGAGCAGTTCTTC. Protein product: CASSRQAPGQYNEQFF.

The chain joins TRBV2 to TRBJ1-1; D is perhaps TRBD1 (5 bases). This CDR3 has 14 amino acids. Trimming pared 7 bases from V and 3 bases from J, leaving 15 bases between. The germline V gene has CDR1 SNHLY and CDR2 FYNNEI. The CDR3 bases are TGTGCCAGCATCCGAGGAGGGGATGACACTGAAGCTTTCTTT. It encodes CASIRGGDDTEAFF.

The chain uses TRBV6-6 and TRBJ2-3; D possibly matches TRBD1 or TRBD2 (5 bases each). Germline values: CDR1 MNHNY, CDR2 SVGAGI (reference sequence). Trimming pared 5 bases from V and 7 bases from J, leaving 19 bases between. This CDR3 is 15 amino acids long. The CDR3 DNA reads TGTGCCAGCAGTCCCCGGGGCGGGCCACGTCATACGCAGTATTTT. Protein sequence: CASSPRGGPRHTQYF.

This clonotype was observed a few times. The chain uses TRBV12-3 or TRBV12-4 and TRBJ2-4; no firm D call. This CDR3 is 13 amino acids long. V gave up 3 bases and J gave up 9 bases, with 12 bases separating them. CDR3 region: CASSLSSSPIQYF. CDR3 bases: TGTGCCAGCAGTTTGTCCAGCTCCCCCATTCAGTACTTC.

The V call is TRBV12-3 or TRBV12-4, the J call TRBJ1-2; 11 positions match TRBD1. The ends lost 1 base at V and 1 base at J; junction bases unmatched: 2. The CDR3 covers 16 residues. Here the CDR3 reads CASSLGGQGGNYGYTF. The CDR3 DNA reads as TGTGCCAGCAGTTTAGGGGGACAGGGGGGTAACTATGGCTACACCTTC.

Only a few counts were recorded for this clonotype. This rearrangement joins TRBV27 to TRBJ2-7; no clear D. This CDR3 contains 12 residues. Germline CDR1 and CDR2: MNHEY and SMNVEV (reference sequence). V lost 7 bases to trimming and J lost 2 bases, with 9 bases between them. For the CDR3, the DNA is TGTGCCAGCAAGACGGCTACCTACGAGCAGTACTTC. This codes for CASKTATYEQYF.